The 8 T cell receptor beta chains below all came from one sample that was sequenced in a study of T cell repertoires in cytomegalovirus infection. A single record per CDR3 protein comes from TCRdb applying MiXCR to the reads. The table shows approximately 250,000 distinct CDR3 sequences, with less than 9.5% occurring only once. Sequences were obtained from PBMCs. The origin of the receptors is a human donor in good health (CMV status not recorded). Some clones in this sample may be carry-over from other donors' samples.

This clonotype was observed many times. The J gene is TRBJ2-3, the V gene TRBV6-6; possible D gene TRBD2, 6 bases. The CDR3 is 14 residues long. With 8 bases removed from V and 3 bases from J, the gap between germline ends came to 15 bases. Germline-derived CDR1 and CDR2 are MNHNY and SVGAGI (reference sequence). CDR3 loop: CASQNLGGTDTQYF. CDR3 coding DNA: TGTGCCAGCCAGAATCTTGGGGGGACAGATACGCAGTATTTT.

V and J are TRBV12-3 or TRBV12-4 and TRBJ1-4, with D possibly TRBD1 on 6 matching bases. This CDR3 is built from 15 residues. V lost 5 bases to trimming and J lost 7 bases, with 17 bases between them. Here the CDR3 DNA reads TGTGCCAGCAGTCCTAGGCTGCCGGGGGCTGAAAAACTGTTTTTT. It codes for CASSPRLPGAEKLFF.

This clonotype was recorded a few times. The chain is built from TRBV5-1 and TRBJ1-1; tentatively, D is TRBD1 (5 bases). Germline lookup yields CDR1 SGHRS and CDR2 YFSETQ. The V end was cut by 6 bases, the J end by 1 base, with 13 bases between. The CDR3 spans 14 residues. CDR3 sequence (DNA): TGCGCCAGCACCTGGGGTGGGGGGAACACTGAAGCTTTCTTT. Protein: CASTWGGGNTEAFF.

This clonotype has just a few counts. The chain couples TRBV7-6 to TRBJ2-2; the match to TRBD2 covers 7 bases. Trimming took 5 bases from V and 4 from J; bases not matched to a gene: 16. Germline V CDR1 and CDR2: SGHVS, FNYEAQ. The CDR3 runs to 18 residues. The CDR3 DNA reads as TGTGCCAGCAGCCTCCAGGGTAGCGGGCCGGCCTTCACCGGGGAGCTGTTTTTT. Its protein product is CASSLQGSGPAFTGELFF.

In this sample, this clonotype turned up a few times. The rearrangement links TRBV28 to TRBJ2-3, with 12 bases matching TRBD2. CDR3 length: 17 amino acids. With 5 bases clipped from V and 4 bases from J, the junction kept 10 bases outside the gene matches. CDR1 is MDHEN, CDR2 SYDVKM, per germline. The CDR3 DNA reads as TGTGCCAGCAGTCCCTATCCTAGCGGGGGGGCCGCAGATACGCAGTATTTT. Protein product: CASSPYPSGGAADTQYF.

In this sample, this clonotype turned up many times. At one of its ends the junction is not consistent with the germline gene, which may arise from a read error. The CDR3 coding sequence is TGTGCCAGCAGGTTAGCGGGAGTAAGAGGCAATGAGCAGTTCTTC. The encoded protein is CASRLAGVRGNEQFF. This chain connects TRBV7-2 to TRBJ2-1, with 9 nucleotides matching TRBD2. The germline gives CDR1 SGHTA, CDR2 FQGNSA. This CDR3 contains 15 residues.

In its sample, this clonotype was seen a few times. CDR3 coding DNA: TGTGCCAGTAGCTTAGACGCGAGCACAGATACGCAGTATTTT. Protein sequence: CASSLDASTDTQYF. This chain uses TRBV19 with TRBJ2-3; D is ambiguous. The CDR3 sequence is 14 residues long. The V gene's germline CDR1 is LNHDA and CDR2 SQIVND (reference sequence). Trimming shortened V by 6 bases and J by 0 bases, and 10 bases separated the two germline ends.

This clonotype was detected ten times or more. The chain links TRBV4-3 to TRBJ1-1; no definite D call. Germline CDR1 reads LGHNA; CDR2 reads YSLEER. This CDR3 comprises 16 residues. The germline V and J ends were trimmed by 0 bases and 0 bases, with 11 bases remaining between them. CDR3 sequence reads: CASSQDPTAMNTEAFF. Here the CDR3 DNA reads TGCGCCAGCAGCCAAGATCCAACGGCTATGAACACTGAAGCTTTCTTT.